The next 2 T cell receptor beta chains were all read from a single sample in a study of OX40 agonist ivuxolimab in advanced cancers. Receptors were amplified or captured by the immunoSEQ multiplex PCR assay. Not all clones reach the TCRdb copy of this immuneACCESS table, which keeps in-frame sequences only. Checked studies attribute under half of the gap to unresolved V genes and leave the rest unexplained. The sample table holds under 85,000 clones, of which around nine tenths were seen once. The ten largest make up less than 3% of the sample. The source material was CD4+ or CD8+ T cells sorted from blood, sampled in a trial of the OX40 agonist ivuxolimab. Receptors were obtained from an adult with an advanced solid tumor such as melanoma, head and neck, liver or kidney cancer.

CDR3 nucleotides: TGTGCCAGCAGCGTAGCGGTGAACACTGAAGCTTTCTTT. Translation gives CASSVAVNTEAFF. The chain carries TRBV9 and TRBJ1-1; no clear D. This CDR3 comprises 13 residues. Germline V gene lookup returns CDR1 SGDLS and CDR2 YYNGEE. V lost 0 bases and J lost 0, with 3 bases in between.

The rearrangement uses TRBV7-9 and TRBJ2-2; D is unresolved. Germline CDR1 is SEHNR and CDR2 is FQNEAQ (reference sequence). The CDR3 covers 11 residues. The germline V and J ends were trimmed by 3 bases and 7 bases, with 3 bases remaining between them. The CDR3 spells CASSFHGELFF. The CDR3 DNA follows: TGTGCCAGCAGCTTTCACGGGGAGCTGTTTTTT.